This T cell receptor beta chain was identified in a study of radiotherapy plus CTLA-4 blockade in lung cancer. General study findings and limits: Alongside interferon-beta, early blood T cell clone dynamics were reportedly the best predictor of response. The study found tumor-derived TCR clones expanded in blood after radiotherapy plus ipilimumab.

The data were produced by immunoSEQ multiplex PCR, yet TCRdb's version contains in-frame clones alone and is incomplete. The table includes 80,000 or so clones, around 81% detected once. In chemo-refractory metastatic non-small-cell lung cancer, patients got ipilimumab CTLA-4 blockade together with focal radiation. The CDR3 is 15 residues long. V was cut by 5 bases and J by 7 bases, with 15 bases left in between. Germline values: CDR1 SGHVS, CDR2 FQNEAQ. As regards this clone: Its antigen is as yet unknown.

The source material was peripheral blood, sampled from a patient treated with radiotherapy plus ipilimumab. The chain has TRBV7-8 and TRBJ1-6; no reliable D call. The sequence derives from a human donor with non-small cell lung cancer whose response to radiotherapy plus ipilimumab could not be evaluated. Some clones in this sample may be carry-over from other donors' samples. In DNA, the CDR3 is TGTGCCAGCAGCCCTTCCCCCTCTCGGAATTCACCCCTCCACTTT. Translating gives CASSPSPSRNSPLHF. The whole variable domain, remainder taken from reference TRBV7-8 and TRBJ1-6, is GAGVSQSPRYKVAKRGQDVALRCDPISGHVSLFWYQQALGQGPEFLTYFQNEAQLDKSGLPSDRFFAERPEGSVSTLKIQRTQQEDSAVYLCASSPSPSRNSPLHFGNGTRLTVT.